The following is a T cell receptor beta chain sequence with its context. The data were taken from a study of blood T cell repertoires in COVID-19. On the study more broadly: Samples representing acute and convalescent COVID-19 were sourced from the United States, Italy and Spain. Sources were T cells, B-cell-depleted T cells, or PBMCs; the material itself was cDNA or gDNA.

Germline V gene lookup returns CDR1 LGHDT and CDR2 YNNKEL (reference sequence). This CDR3 has 13 amino acids. V dropped 3 bases and J dropped 5 bases, with 10 bases sitting between them. Study processing details: Amplification with reference gene primers provided the estimates of nucleated cell counts. Repertoires were generated with immunoSEQ multiplex PCR, while TCRdb's copy carries only in-frame clones and drops some. Clonal size and the V and J genes are those of that table, whereas D and trimming came from the DNA. The sample has about 15,000 clones, approximately 88% seen once. The V call is TRBV3-1 (or the pseudogene TRBV3-2), the J call TRBJ1-1; D is perhaps TRBD1 (5 bases). This clonotype was sampled from a human donor in a cohort sampled during active COVID-19. Sequenced sample: peripheral blood. For the CDR3, the DNA is TGTGCCAGCAGCCATCAGGGAGGGACTGAAGCTTTCTTT. Its protein is CASSHQGGTEAFF.